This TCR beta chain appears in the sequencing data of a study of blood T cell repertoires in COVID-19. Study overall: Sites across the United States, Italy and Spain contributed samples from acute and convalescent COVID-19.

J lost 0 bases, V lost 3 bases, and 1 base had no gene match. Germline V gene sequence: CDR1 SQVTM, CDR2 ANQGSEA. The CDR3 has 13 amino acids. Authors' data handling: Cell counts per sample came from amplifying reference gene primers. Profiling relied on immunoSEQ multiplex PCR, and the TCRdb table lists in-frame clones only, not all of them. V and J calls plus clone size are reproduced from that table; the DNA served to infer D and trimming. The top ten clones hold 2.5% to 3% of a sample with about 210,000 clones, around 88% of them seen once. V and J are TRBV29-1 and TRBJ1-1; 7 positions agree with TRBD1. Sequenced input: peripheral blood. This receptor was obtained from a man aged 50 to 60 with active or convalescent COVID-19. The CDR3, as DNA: TGCAGCGTTGAGACAGGGATGAACACTGAAGCTTTCTTT. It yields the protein CSVETGMNTEAFF.